This T cell receptor (beta chain) is from a study of OX40 agonist ivuxolimab in advanced cancers. Study in general: Patients received the agonistic anti-OX40 (CD134) antibody ivuxolimab. Findings and limits, study-wide: Relative to CD4+, CD8+ T cells held more expanded clones on average.

The CDR3 sequence is 15 residues long. The V gene's germline CDR1 is WNHNN and CDR2 SYGVQD (reference sequence). Germline trimming cut 2 bases from V and 4 bases from J; bases unmatched to any gene: 7. About this clone itself: Antigen specificity is unknown.

Libraries were prepared by immunoSEQ multiplex PCR; TCRdb keeps only in-frame clonotypes and omits some of them. The data hold some 74,000 clones, with roughly 88% observed a single time. The starting material was CD4+ or CD8+ T cells sorted from blood, obtained in a trial of the OX40 agonist ivuxolimab. This chain connects TRBV10-1 to TRBJ2-5, with TRBD2 matching over 7 bases. This sequence originates from an adult with an advanced solid tumor such as melanoma, head and neck, liver or kidney cancer. CDR3 bases: TGCGCCAGCAGTGAGATGATGGGGGGGTCAGAGACCCAGTACTTC. Residues: CASSEMMGGSETQYF.